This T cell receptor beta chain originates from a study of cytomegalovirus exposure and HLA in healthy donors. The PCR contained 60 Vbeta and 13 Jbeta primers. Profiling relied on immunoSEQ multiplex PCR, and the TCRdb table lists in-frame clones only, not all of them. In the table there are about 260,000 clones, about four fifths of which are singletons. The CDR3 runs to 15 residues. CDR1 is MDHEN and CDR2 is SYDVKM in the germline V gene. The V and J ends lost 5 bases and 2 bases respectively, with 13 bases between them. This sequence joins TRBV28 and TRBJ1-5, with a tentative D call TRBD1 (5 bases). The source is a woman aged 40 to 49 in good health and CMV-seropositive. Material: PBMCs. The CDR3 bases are TGTGCCAGCAGTACCGGACAAGGAGGCAATCAGCCCCAGCATTTT. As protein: CASSTGQGGNQPQHF.